This passage covers 7 T cell receptor beta chains from one sample sequenced in a study of blood T cell repertoires in COVID-19. Assay used: immunoSEQ multiplex PCR; TCRdb lists only in-frame clones, some missing. The table includes tens of thousands of clones, over 75% detected once. The sample consisted of peripheral blood. The receptors stem from a man in his fifties or sixties with active COVID-19.

A few counts support this clone. The genes are TRBV7-8 and TRBJ2-1; no definite D call. This CDR3 contains 13 residues. Between the trimmed V and J ends, which lost 10 bases and 4 bases, there was a span of 14 bases. CDR1 is SGHVS and CDR2 is FQNEAQ in the germline V gene. CDR3 coding DNA: TGTGCCACCACTGGGCCTCCTTACAATGAGCAGTTCTTC. Its translation: CATTGPPYNEQFF. The entire variable domain, with the rest obtained from reference TRBV7-8 and TRBJ2-1, is as follows: GAGVSQSPRYKVAKRGQDVALRCDPISGHVSLFWYQQALGQGPEFLTYFQNEAQLDKSGLPSDRFFAERPEGSVSTLKIQRTQQEDSAVYLCATTGPPYNEQFFGPGTRLTVL.

The chain joins TRBV30 to TRBJ2-5; tentative D call: TRBD2 (6 bases). V was shortened by 0 bases and J by 4 bases, with 9 bases between the two germline ends. The CDR3 covers 13 residues. The germline CDR1 and CDR2 sequences are GTSNPN and SVGIG (reference sequence). The CDR3 DNA is TGTGCCTGGAGTGTAACGGGGGTAGAGACCCAGTACTTC. This encodes CAWSVTGVETQYF.

This chain connects TRBV7-2 to TRBJ2-7, with 9 bases identical to TRBD1. Germline lookup yields CDR1 SGHTA and CDR2 FQGNSA. The trim removed 3 bases at V and 2 bases at J, leaving 5 bases unmatched. CDR3 size: 15 residues. CDR3 nucleotides: TGTGCCAGCAGCTTTCCGGGACAGGGCACCTACGAGCAGTACTTC. Encoded protein: CASSFPGQGTYEQYF.

The V and J genes are TRBV5-1 and TRBJ2-1; 8 bases map to TRBD2. V trimming: 0 bases; J trimming: 7 bases; junction bases outside the gene matches: 3. Germline V gives CDR1 SGHRS, CDR2 YFSETQ. CDR3 length: 14 amino acids. CDR3 sequence reads: CASSLGGLGNEQFF. In nucleotides, the CDR3 is TGCGCCAGCAGCTTGGGGGGACTAGGGAATGAGCAGTTCTTC.

Comment on this clone: The same CDR3 also results from other DNA sequences found in this sample. This sequence joins TRBV6-5 and TRBJ2-7; D possibly corresponds to TRBD1 (6 bases). Between the trimmed V and J ends, which lost 2 bases and 2 bases, there was a span of 13 bases. The CDR3 extends over 15 amino acids. CDR1 is MNHEY, CDR2 SVGAGI, per germline. The CDR3 DNA is TGTGCCAGCAGTTACGGTCTTGCAGGGGCCTACGAGCAGTACTTC. Protein product: CASSYGLAGAYEQYF.

This sequence joins TRBV21-1 and TRBJ1-3; the table calls TRBD1, which could not be checked here. TRBV21-1 is recorded as a pseudogene. This CDR3 is 18 amino acids long. The CDR3: CASSKEYGTGHSGNTIYF. For the CDR3, the DNA is TGTGCCAGCAGCAAAGAGTACGGGACAGGGCACTCTGGAAACACCATATATTTT.

The V gene is TRBV28, the J gene TRBJ1-5; no clear D. CDR1 and CDR2 from the germline V gene are MDHEN and SYDVKM. V was trimmed by 6 bases and J by 4 bases, leaving 13 bases between them. The CDR3 has 14 residues. The CDR3 loop reads CASSTPRSNQPQHF. The CDR3 nucleotides are TGTGCCAGCAGCACGCCCCGGAGTAATCAGCCCCAGCATTTT.